The 24 T cell receptor beta chains below all came from one sample that was sequenced in a study of blood T cell repertoires in COVID-19 (dated by TCRdb to about 2020). The library was made by the immunoSEQ multiplex PCR assay. Not all clones reach the TCRdb copy of this immuneACCESS table, which keeps in-frame sequences only. Checked studies attribute under half of the gap to unresolved V genes and leave the rest unexplained. The sample records some 190,000 clones, over 65% of which are singletons. Over 15% of the sample is taken by the ten largest. Sequencing used peripheral blood. Every receptor here comes from a person aged 65-85 years with COVID-19, enrolled during active disease.

The CDR3 coding sequence is TGTGCCAGCAGCTTAAGGGGAGGGTCTAGAAACCTAGCCAAAAACATTCAGTACTTC. Its protein is CASSLRGGSRNLAKNIQYF. The rearrangement links TRBV21-1 to TRBJ2-4; the table's D call, TRBD2, has no DNA check behind it. TRBV21-1 constitutes a pseudogene. This CDR3 contains 19 residues.

This chain joins TRBV7-9 and TRBJ1-4, with D uncertain. V lost 4 bases and J lost 8, with 20 bases in between. Germline values: CDR1 SEHNR, CDR2 FQNEAQ (reference sequence). The CDR3 is made up of 16 amino acids. CDR3 amino acids: CASSSRSGMSEEKLFF. Written as DNA, the CDR3 is TGTGCCAGCAGCTCTCGGTCCGGGATGAGTGAGGAAAAACTGTTTTTT.

The chain is built from TRBV3-1 (or the pseudogene TRBV3-2) and TRBJ2-7; D perhaps matches TRBD1 (5 bases). The CDR3 contains 15 residues. The germline V gene encodes CDR1 LGHDT and CDR2 YNNKEL (reference sequence). V was trimmed by 3 bases and J by 2 bases, leaving 14 bases between them. CDR3 amino acids: CASSHSGNGAYEQYF. CDR3 nucleotide sequence: TGTGCCAGCAGCCACTCAGGGAATGGTGCCTACGAGCAGTACTTC.

This chain joins TRBV27 and TRBJ1-1, with 7 bases aligning to TRBD1. V shed 3 bases and J 7 bases; nucleotides not matched to a gene: 17. The CDR3 covers 17 residues. Germline-derived CDR1 and CDR2 are MNHEY and SMNVEV (reference sequence). CDR3 DNA: TGTGCCAGCAGTTTGTCTCGACAGGGATTCGTGTTCGGTGAAGCTTTCTTT. Translation: CASSLSRQGFVFGEAFF.

The chain recombines TRBV28 with TRBJ2-2; 11 nucleotides align to TRBD2. The CDR3 consists of 17 residues. Trimming took 2 bases from V and 8 from J; bases not matched to a gene: 10. The germline V gene encodes CDR1 MDHEN and CDR2 SYDVKM. Written as DNA, the CDR3 is TGTGCCAGCAGTTTACCCCCACTAGCGGGAGATTCAGGGGAGCTGTTTTTT. It is translated as CASSLPPLAGDSGELFF. The full variable domain, in which reference TRBV28 and TRBJ2-2 provide the parts outside the CDR3, is DVKVTQSSRYLVKRTGEKVFLECVQDMDHENMFWYRQDPGLGLRLIYFSYDVKMKEKGDIPEGYSVSREKKERFSLILESASTNQTSMYLCASSLPPLAGDSGELFFGEGSRLTVL.

J is TRBJ2-5 and V is TRBV6-2 or TRBV6-3; 9 bases line up with TRBD2. The length of the CDR3 is 13 residues. V was clipped by 5 bases and J by 12 bases; unmatched bases: 10. Germline V gene data show CDR1 as MNHEY and CDR2 as SVGEGT. The CDR3 loop is CASSTTGTSIEYF. CDR3 coding DNA: TGTGCCAGCAGTACTACCGGGACTAGCATAGAGTACTTC.

The V and J genes are TRBV28 and TRBJ1-5; 8 bases line up with TRBD1. The CDR3 consists of 16 residues. Germline CDR1 is MDHEN and CDR2 is SYDVKM. The junction had 7 bases not matched to a gene; V was cut back by 1 base and J by 5 bases. The CDR3 DNA sequence: TGTGCCAGCAGTTTATCCATCAGGGGGCGATATCAGCCCCAGCATTTT. This codes for CASSLSIRGRYQPQHF.

This rearrangement joins TRBV5-1 to TRBJ2-1; TRBD1 might be the D (6 bases). This CDR3 region has 14 residues. Trimming stripped 6 bases from V and 4 bases from J, with 14 bases between. Germline V gene sequence: CDR1 SGHRS, CDR2 YFSETQ. The CDR3 loop reads CASTAGTPYNEQFF. For the CDR3, the DNA is TGCGCCAGCACCGCCGGGACACCGTACAATGAGCAGTTCTTC.

J is TRBJ2-2 and V is TRBV6-6; 7 bases are a match to TRBD1. After removal of 8 bases from V and 1 base from J, the junction contained 7 bases not matched to a gene. Germline lookup yields CDR1 MNHNY and CDR2 SVGAGI (reference sequence). This CDR3 is 15 amino acids long. CDR3 nucleotides: TGTGCCAGCCGTCCGGGACAGATGAACACCGGGGAGCTGTTTTTT. Translated: CASRPGQMNTGELFF.

The gene calls are TRBV9 and TRBJ2-2, with 10 bases aligning to TRBD1. Germline values: CDR1 SGDLS, CDR2 YYNGEE. With 2 bases clipped from V and 5 bases from J, the junction kept 9 bases outside the gene matches. This CDR3 contains 17 residues. Here the CDR3 DNA reads TGTGCCAGCAGCGTTACCTCCGGGACAGGGGTTACCGGGGAGCTGTTTTTT. It yields the protein CASSVTSGTGVTGELFF.

This chain connects TRBV7-9 to TRBJ2-7, with 7 bases lining up with TRBD1. The CDR3 spans 12 residues. Trimming cost V 7 bases and J 5 bases; bases outside gene matches: 5. Germline CDR1 is SEHNR and CDR2 is FQNEAQ (reference sequence). The CDR3 region is CASTLTGDEQYF. CDR3 nucleotide sequence: TGTGCCAGCACCCTTACAGGGGACGAGCAGTACTTC.

This clone was recorded once. The chain uses TRBV7-3 and TRBJ2-7, with 9 bases identical to TRBD1. The V gene end was trimmed by 5 bases and the J gene end by 4 bases; junction bases not matched to a gene: 9. The germline V gene encodes CDR1 SGHTA and CDR2 FQGTGA. CDR3 length equals 15 residues. CDR3 amino acids: CASSQTPGQGYEQYF. Written as DNA, the CDR3 is TGTGCCAGCAGCCAAACCCCGGGACAGGGTTACGAGCAGTACTTC.

This chain links TRBV11-2 with TRBJ2-3; TRBD2 might be the D (7 bases). CDR1 and CDR2 (germline): SGHAT, FQNNGV. The CDR3 is 19 amino acids. V was trimmed by 0 bases and J by 2 bases, leaving 21 bases between them. DNA for the CDR3: TGTGCCAGCAGCTTAGATGATAATTCCGCGGGGGCCTTCACAGATACGCAGTATTTT. Its protein product is CASSLDDNSAGAFTDTQYF.

V is TRBV7-2 and J is TRBJ2-1, with TRBD2 matching 13 bases. CDR1 and CDR2 (germline): SGHTA, FQGNSA. Unmatched junction bases numbered 5, after V lost 5 bases and J lost 10 bases. This CDR3 is built from 14 residues. CDR3 region: CASSQRGLAGEQFF. The DNA of the CDR3 is TGTGCCAGCAGCCAGCGGGGACTAGCGGGGGAGCAGTTCTTC.

This chain connects TRBV11-2 to TRBJ1-6; D is unclear. Trimming took off 5 bases at V and 0 bases at J, with 14 bases between the two ends. CDR1 is SGHAT and CDR2 is FQNNGV in the germline V gene. The CDR3 contains 17 residues. The CDR3 region is CASSQAGISSYNSPLHF. The CDR3 nucleotides read TGTGCCAGCAGCCAAGCAGGAATCAGCTCCTATAATTCACCCCTCCACTTT.

This clone was observed a few times. This chain connects TRBV27 to TRBJ1-6, with 9 positions matching TRBD1. V lost 8 bases, J lost 0 bases, and 2 bases stayed unmatched. The CDR3 loop spans 15 amino acids. Germline loops: CDR1 MNHEY, CDR2 SMNVEV (reference sequence). In DNA form, the CDR3 reads TGTGCCAGCGGGACAGGGAGCTCCTATAATTCACCCCTCCACTTT. Translated: CASGTGSSYNSPLHF.

DNA for the CDR3: TGTGCCAGCAGTTTATTTGGAGAATCACCCCTCCACTTT. Translation gives CASSLFGESPLHF. V gene TRBV12-3 or TRBV12-4 combines with J gene TRBJ1-6; D remains ambiguous. V lost 2 bases, J lost 10 bases, and 9 bases lay in between. CDR3 size: 13 residues.

V usage is TRBV30 and J usage is TRBJ2-3; D unclear. Germline assignment: CDR1 GTSNPN and CDR2 SVGIG (reference sequence). This CDR3 comprises 13 residues. The V and J ends lost 0 bases and 5 bases respectively, with 9 bases between them. The CDR3 loop reads CAWSVFPGDTQYF. The CDR3 nucleotides are TGTGCCTGGAGTGTTTTTCCAGGAGATACGCAGTATTTT.

The chain recombines TRBV7-8 with TRBJ2-1; D call uncertain. The V and J ends lost 7 bases and 3 bases respectively, with 19 bases between them. In germline, CDR1 is SGHVS, CDR2 FQNEAQ. The CDR3 is 16 amino acids. The CDR3 DNA follows: TGTGCCAGCATCGAACCTGCCAGCGATAACTACAATGAGCAGTTCTTC. This translates into CASIEPASDNYNEQFF.

The chain is built from TRBV19 and TRBJ2-1, with TRBD2 identical over 7 bases. After removal of 4 bases from V and 2 bases from J, the junction contained 5 bases not matched to a gene. Germline CDR1 is LNHDA and CDR2 is SQIVND (reference sequence). The CDR3 is made up of 15 amino acids. CDR3 region: CASSRGGGAYNEQFF. The CDR3 DNA sequence: TGTGCCAGTAGTAGGGGCGGGGGTGCCTACAATGAGCAGTTCTTC.

The V gene is TRBV6-1, the J gene TRBJ1-5; D not resolved. Germline lookup yields CDR1 MNHNS and CDR2 SASEGT. This CDR3 is built from 14 residues. Trimming took off 3 bases at V and 5 bases at J, with 11 bases between the two ends. The CDR3 DNA is TGTGCCAGCAGTGATTTTCAGATCGATCAGCCCCAGCATTTT. This gives the protein CASSDFQIDQPQHF.

This chain's CDR3 is CASSQGRRDSPLHF. The CDR3 DNA reads TGTGCCAGCAGCCAGGGGCGCCGGGATTCACCCCTCCACTTT. The gene calls are TRBV7-3 and TRBJ1-6, with D perhaps matching TRBD1 (6 bases). CDR1 is SGHTA and CDR2 is FQGTGA in the germline V gene. The CDR3 contains 14 residues. The V and J ends lost 5 bases and 8 bases respectively, with 13 bases between them.

This clone was counted only a few times. The chain carries TRBV29-1 and TRBJ2-1, with D uncertain. The CDR3 has 13 residues. V shed 4 bases and J shed 0 bases, with 7 bases lying between them. CDR1 is SQVTM, CDR2 ANQGSEA, per germline. CDR3 protein: CSVGRGSYNEQFF. The CDR3 DNA follows: TGCAGCGTTGGTCGCGGCTCCTACAATGAGCAGTTCTTC.

This chain joins TRBV7-3 and TRBJ2-5; 15 nucleotides line up with TRBD2. Looked up from germline, CDR1 is SGHTA and CDR2 is FQGTGA. The trim removed 0 bases at V and 0 bases at J, leaving 2 bases unmatched. This CDR3 comprises 18 residues. The CDR3 bases are TGTGCCAGCAGCTTAACTGGGACTAGCGGGGGGAACCAAGAGACCCAGTACTTC. It translates to CASSLTGTSGGNQETQYF.